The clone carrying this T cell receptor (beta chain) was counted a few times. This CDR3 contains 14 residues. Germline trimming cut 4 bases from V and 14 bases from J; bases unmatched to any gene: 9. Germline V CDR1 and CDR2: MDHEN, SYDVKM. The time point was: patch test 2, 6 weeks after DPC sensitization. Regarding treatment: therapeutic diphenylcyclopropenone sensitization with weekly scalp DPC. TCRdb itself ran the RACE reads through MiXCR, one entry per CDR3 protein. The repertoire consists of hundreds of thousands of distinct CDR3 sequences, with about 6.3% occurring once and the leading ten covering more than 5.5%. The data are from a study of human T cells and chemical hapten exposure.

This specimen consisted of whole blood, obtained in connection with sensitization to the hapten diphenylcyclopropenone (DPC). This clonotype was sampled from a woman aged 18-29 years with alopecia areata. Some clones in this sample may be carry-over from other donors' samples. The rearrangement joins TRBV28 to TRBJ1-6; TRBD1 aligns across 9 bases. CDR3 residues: CASSSSGTGRTLHF. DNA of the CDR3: TGTGCCAGCAGTTCTTCCGGGACAGGGAGGACCCTCCACTTT. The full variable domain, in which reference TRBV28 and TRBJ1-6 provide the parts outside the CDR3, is DVKVTQSSRYLVKRTGEKVFLECVQDMDHENMFWYRQDPGLGLRLIYFSYDVKMKEKGDIPEGYSVSREKKERFSLILESASTNQTSMYLCASSSSGTGRTLHFGNGTRLTVT.